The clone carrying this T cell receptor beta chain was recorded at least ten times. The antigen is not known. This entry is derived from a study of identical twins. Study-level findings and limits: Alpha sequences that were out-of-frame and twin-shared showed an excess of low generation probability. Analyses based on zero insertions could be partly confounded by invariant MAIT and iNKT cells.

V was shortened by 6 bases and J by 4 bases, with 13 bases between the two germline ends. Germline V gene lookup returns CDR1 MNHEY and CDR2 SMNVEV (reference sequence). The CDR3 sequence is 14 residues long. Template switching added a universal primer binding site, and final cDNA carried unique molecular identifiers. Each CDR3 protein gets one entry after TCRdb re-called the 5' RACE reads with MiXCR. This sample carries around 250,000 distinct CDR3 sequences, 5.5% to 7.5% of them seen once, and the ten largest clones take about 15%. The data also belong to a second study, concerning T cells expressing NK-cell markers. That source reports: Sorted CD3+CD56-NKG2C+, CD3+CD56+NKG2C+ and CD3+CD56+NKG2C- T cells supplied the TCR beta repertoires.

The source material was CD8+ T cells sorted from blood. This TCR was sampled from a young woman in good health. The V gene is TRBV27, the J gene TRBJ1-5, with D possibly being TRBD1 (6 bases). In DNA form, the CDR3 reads TGTGCCAGCAGCGCATTTACAGGGAATCAGCCCCAGCATTTT. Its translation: CASSAFTGNQPQHF.